The present entry profiles one TCR beta chain with its context. The data derive from a study of control samples from healthy donors and cancer patients. This table comes from immunoSEQ multiplex PCR, and its TCRdb copy is limited to in-frame clones, with some not included. The sample holds about 140,000 clones, roughly 89% seen once. The germline V and J ends were trimmed by 3 bases and 8 bases, with 10 bases remaining between them. Germline V gene lookup returns CDR1 DFQATT and CDR2 SNEGSKA (reference sequence). The CDR3 length is 11 residues. What was sequenced was blood. This receptor was taken from a man aged 18 to 29 in good health. The V call is TRBV20-1, the J call TRBJ1-1; D is uncertain. CDR3 region: CSASQQLEAFF. For the CDR3, the DNA is TGCAGTGCTAGCCAACAGCTAGAAGCTTTCTTT.